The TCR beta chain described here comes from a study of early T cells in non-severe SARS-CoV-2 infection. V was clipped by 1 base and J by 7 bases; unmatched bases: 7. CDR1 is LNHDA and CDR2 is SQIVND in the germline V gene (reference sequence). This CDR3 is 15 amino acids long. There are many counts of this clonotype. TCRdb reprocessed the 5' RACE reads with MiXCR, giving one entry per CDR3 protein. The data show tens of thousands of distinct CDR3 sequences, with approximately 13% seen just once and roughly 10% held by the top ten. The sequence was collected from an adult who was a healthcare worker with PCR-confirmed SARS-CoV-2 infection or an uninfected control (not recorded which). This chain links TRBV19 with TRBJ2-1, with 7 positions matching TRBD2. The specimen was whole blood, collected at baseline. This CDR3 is CASSIVDSGGNEQFF. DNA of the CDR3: TGTGCCAGTAGTATAGTCGACTCCGGGGGGAATGAGCAGTTCTTC.